These 10 T cell receptor beta chains share one sample of origin, sequenced in a study of T-cell memory formation after mild COVID-19. TCRdb analysed the 5' RACE reads with MiXCR anew, one entry per CDR3 protein. The sample lists around 400,000 distinct CDR3 sequences; 24% were seen once. Source material: PBMCs or a T cell subset sorted from them (not recorded which). The origin of the receptors is an adult woman who had mild COVID-19 (a few samples of this study predate the infection). Cell type and time point are not known.

The genes are TRBV12-3 or TRBV12-4 and TRBJ1-1; D gene unclear. This CDR3 region has 15 residues. The V end lost 5 bases, the J end lost 0 bases, and 13 bases lay between the germline ends. DNA of the CDR3: TGTGCCAGCAGTCTCGGGAGTACAATGAACACTGAAGCTTTCTTT. Its protein is CASSLGSTMNTEAFF.

The table lists this clonotype with a few counts. This chain connects TRBV5-6 to TRBJ1-2; D is unresolved. The CDR3 sequence is 15 residues long. In germline, CDR1 is SGHDT, CDR2 YYEEEE. Between the trimmed V and J ends, which lost 0 bases and 6 bases, there was a span of 15 bases. The CDR3 loop reads CASSLDDARYNGYTF. The CDR3 nucleotides are TGTGCCAGCAGCTTGGATGACGCCCGTTACAATGGCTACACCTTC.

In the case of this clonotype: It may be a read error: a sequence one base away is much more abundant. This chain connects TRBV12-3 or TRBV12-4 to TRBJ2-7; D gene unclear. The germline V and J ends were trimmed by 5 bases and 3 bases, with 5 bases remaining between them. This CDR3 comprises 11 residues. The CDR3 nucleotides read TGTGCCAGCAGTATCCACTACGAGCAGTACTTC. Protein sequence: CASSIHYEQYF.

The V gene is TRBV9, the J gene TRBJ2-1; D unclear. V was trimmed by 3 bases and J by 9 bases, leaving 7 bases between them. The CDR3 consists of 11 residues. Per the germline V gene, CDR1 is SGDLS and CDR2 is YYNGEE. CDR3 coding DNA: TGTGCCAGCAGCGCCTGGGGTGAGCAGTTCTTC. It translates to CASSAWGEQFF.

This clonotype was detected only a few times. The chain couples TRBV12-3 or TRBV12-4 to TRBJ2-5; D possibly uses TRBD1 or TRBD2 (5 bases each). The CDR3 spans 13 residues. Trimming removed 6 bases from V and 4 bases from J, with 12 bases in between. The chain's CDR3 is CASRGTPIETQYF. The CDR3 nucleotides are TGTGCCAGCAGAGGGACGCCTATAGAGACCCAGTACTTC.

This clonotype was seen repeatedly, ten times or more. The chain recombines TRBV27 with TRBJ2-3; 7 positions agree with TRBD1. CDR3 length: 16 residues. J lost 1 base, V lost 3 bases, and 7 bases had no gene match. In germline, CDR1 is MNHEY, CDR2 SMNVEV (reference sequence). In DNA, the CDR3 is TGTGCCAGCAGTTTTTCGAGGGGGCAAGGCACAGATACGCAGTATTTT. The encoded protein is CASSFSRGQGTDTQYF.

This clonotype showed up just a few times. This chain joins TRBV20-1 and TRBJ2-2; weak D call: TRBD2 (5 bases). Germline assignment: CDR1 DFQATT and CDR2 SNEGSKA (reference sequence). Trimming stripped 0 bases from V and 9 bases from J, with 17 bases between. CDR3 size: 15 residues. The CDR3 spells CSARDPREGGWELFF. Written as DNA, the CDR3 is TGCAGTGCTAGAGATCCTCGAGAGGGTGGCTGGGAGCTGTTTTTT.

The chain has TRBV7-6 and TRBJ1-4; TRBD1 might be the D (6 bases). The CDR3 covers 15 residues. CDR1 and CDR2 from the germline V gene are SGHVS and FNYEAQ. Between the trimmed V and J ends, which lost 5 bases and 7 bases, there was a span of 17 bases. This CDR3 reads CASSPQTGGSEKLFF. The CDR3 DNA reads as TGTGCCAGCAGCCCACAGACAGGCGGAAGTGAAAAACTGTTTTTT.

In this sample, this clonotype turned up a few times. This rearrangement joins TRBV29-1 to TRBJ2-5; a weak D match, TRBD1 (6 bases). V lost 2 bases, J lost 10 bases, and 14 bases lay in between. The germline gives CDR1 SQVTM, CDR2 ANQGSEA. This CDR3 has 12 residues. Here the CDR3 DNA reads TGCAGCGTTGAAACAGGGATGATATTCCAGTACTTC. As protein: CSVETGMIFQYF.

The chain's CDR3 is CASSFTGTGYNEQFF. Written as DNA, the CDR3 is TGCGCCAGCAGCTTTACCGGGACAGGATACAATGAGCAGTTCTTC. The chain couples TRBV5-1 to TRBJ2-1; 8 positions match TRBD1. Per the germline V gene, CDR1 is SGHRS and CDR2 is YFSETQ. The CDR3 is 15 residues long. V was pared by 2 bases and J by 4 bases, with 5 bases of the junction left unmatched.